The sequence of this TCR beta chain was determined in a study of cytomegalovirus exposure and HLA in healthy donors. Broader study findings: In a later analysis, 15,000 to 20,000 TCR beta sequences were associated with HLA alleles at 0.05 false discovery rate. Highly shared sequence variants in one cluster were likely a sequencing artifact.

Healthy individuals who donated bone marrow served as the donors. As regards this clone: Its antigen remains unidentified.

Between the trimmed V and J ends, which lost 7 bases and 4 bases, there was a span of 7 bases. The CDR3 has 12 amino acids. Per germline, CDR1 MNHEY and CDR2 SVGAGI. This PCR relied on a set of 60 Vbeta primers and 13 Jbeta primers. Using immunoSEQ multiplex PCR, the repertoire was profiled, and TCRdb retains in-frame clones only, with some absent. Of more than 85,000 clones listed, almost 75% are singletons. Source material: PBMCs. This sequence originates from a man aged 35-49 years in good health and CMV-seronegative. The rearrangement joins TRBV6-5 to TRBJ1-4; D is unclear. CDR3 protein: CASTTGNEKLFF. CDR3 sequence (DNA): TGTGCCAGCACCACTGGTAATGAAAAACTGTTTTTT.